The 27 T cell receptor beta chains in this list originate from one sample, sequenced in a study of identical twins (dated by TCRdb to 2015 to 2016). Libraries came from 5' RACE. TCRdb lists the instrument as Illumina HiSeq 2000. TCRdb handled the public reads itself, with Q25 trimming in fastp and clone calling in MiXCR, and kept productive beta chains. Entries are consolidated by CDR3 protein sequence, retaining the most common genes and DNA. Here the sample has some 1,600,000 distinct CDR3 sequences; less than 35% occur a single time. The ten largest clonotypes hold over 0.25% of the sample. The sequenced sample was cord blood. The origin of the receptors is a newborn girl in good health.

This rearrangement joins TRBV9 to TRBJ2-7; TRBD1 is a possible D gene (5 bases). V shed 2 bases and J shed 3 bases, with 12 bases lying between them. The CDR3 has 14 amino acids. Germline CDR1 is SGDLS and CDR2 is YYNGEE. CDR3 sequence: CASSVRDRDYEQYF. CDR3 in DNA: TGTGCCAGCAGCGTCCGTGACAGAGACTACGAGCAGTACTTC.

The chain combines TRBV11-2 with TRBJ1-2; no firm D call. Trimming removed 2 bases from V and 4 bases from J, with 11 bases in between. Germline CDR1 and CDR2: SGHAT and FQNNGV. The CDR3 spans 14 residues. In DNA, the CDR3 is TGTGCCAGCAGCTTATATAGCAGGACCTATGGCTACACCTTC. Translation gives CASSLYSRTYGYTF. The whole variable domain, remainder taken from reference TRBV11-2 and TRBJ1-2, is EAGVAQSPRYKIIEKRQSVAFWCNPISGHATLYWYQQILGQGPKLLIQFQNNGVVDDSQLPKDRFSAERLKGVDSTLKIQPAKLEDSAVYLCASSLYSRTYGYTFGSGTRLTVV.

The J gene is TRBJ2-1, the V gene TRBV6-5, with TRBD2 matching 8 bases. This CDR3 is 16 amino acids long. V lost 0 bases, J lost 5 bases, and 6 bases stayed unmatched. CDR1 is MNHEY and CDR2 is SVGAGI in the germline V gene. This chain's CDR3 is CASSYSGTRKNNEQFF. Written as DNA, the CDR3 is TGTGCCAGCAGTTACTCCGGGACTAGGAAGAACAATGAGCAGTTCTTC.

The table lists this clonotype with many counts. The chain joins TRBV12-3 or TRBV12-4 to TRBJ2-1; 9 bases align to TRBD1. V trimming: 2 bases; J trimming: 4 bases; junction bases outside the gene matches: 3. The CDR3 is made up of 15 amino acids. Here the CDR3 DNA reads TGTGCCAGCAGTTTACGACAGGGGGTGTACAATGAGCAGTTCTTC. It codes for CASSLRQGVYNEQFF.

CDR3 protein: CASSPLLWDRMGGNTIYF. CDR3 nucleotide sequence: TGTGCCAGCAGTCCCCTCTTATGGGACAGAATGGGTGGAAACACCATATATTTT. This chain links TRBV12-3 or TRBV12-4 with TRBJ1-3; 7 bases fit TRBD1. This CDR3 has 18 amino acids. J gave up 3 bases and V 5 bases, and 16 bases lay outside the gene matches.

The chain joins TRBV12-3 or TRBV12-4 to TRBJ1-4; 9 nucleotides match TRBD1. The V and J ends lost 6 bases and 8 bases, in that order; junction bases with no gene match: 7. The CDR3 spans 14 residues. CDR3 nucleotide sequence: TGTGCCAGCAGCCTCCGACAGGGGGTCGAAAAACTGTTTTTT. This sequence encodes CASSLRQGVEKLFF.

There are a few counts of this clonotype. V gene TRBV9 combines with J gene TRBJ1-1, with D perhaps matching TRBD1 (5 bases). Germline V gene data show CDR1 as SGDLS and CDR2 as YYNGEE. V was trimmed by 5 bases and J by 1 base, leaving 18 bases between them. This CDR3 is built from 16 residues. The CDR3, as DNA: TGTGCCAGCAGAGTGCTTCCAGGGTCCGGGAACACTGAAGCTTTCTTT. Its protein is CASRVLPGSGNTEAFF.

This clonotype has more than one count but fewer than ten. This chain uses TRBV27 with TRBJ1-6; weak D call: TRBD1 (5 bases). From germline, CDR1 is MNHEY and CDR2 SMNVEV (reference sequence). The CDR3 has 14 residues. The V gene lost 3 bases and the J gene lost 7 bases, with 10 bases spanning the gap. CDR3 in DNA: TGTGCCAGCAGTTTGGGGGACCGCAATTCACCCCTCCACTTT. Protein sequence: CASSLGDRNSPLHF.

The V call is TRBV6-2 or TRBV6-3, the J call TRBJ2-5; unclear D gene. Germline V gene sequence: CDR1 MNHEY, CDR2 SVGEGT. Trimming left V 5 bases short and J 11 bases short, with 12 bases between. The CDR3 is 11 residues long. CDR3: CASSPLILQYF. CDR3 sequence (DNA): TGTGCCAGCAGTCCGCTTATCTTGCAGTACTTC.

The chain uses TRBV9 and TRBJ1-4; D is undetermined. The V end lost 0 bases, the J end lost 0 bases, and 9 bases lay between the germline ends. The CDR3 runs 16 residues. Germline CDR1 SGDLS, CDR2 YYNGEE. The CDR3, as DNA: TGTGCCAGCAGCGTAGGGAGGGCTGCAACTAATGAAAAACTGTTTTTT. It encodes CASSVGRAATNEKLFF.

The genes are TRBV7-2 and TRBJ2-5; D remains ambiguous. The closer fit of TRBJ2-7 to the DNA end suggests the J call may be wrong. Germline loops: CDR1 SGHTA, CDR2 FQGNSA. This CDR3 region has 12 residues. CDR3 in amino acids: CASSPPMYEQYF. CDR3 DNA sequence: TGTGCCAGCAGCCCTCCGATGTACGAGCAGTACTTC.

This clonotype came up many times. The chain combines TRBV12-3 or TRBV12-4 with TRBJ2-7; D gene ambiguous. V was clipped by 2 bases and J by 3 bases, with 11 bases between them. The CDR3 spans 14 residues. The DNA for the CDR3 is TGTGCCAGCAGTTTAATGAGCTGGAGCTACGAGCAGTACTTC. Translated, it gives CASSLMSWSYEQYF.

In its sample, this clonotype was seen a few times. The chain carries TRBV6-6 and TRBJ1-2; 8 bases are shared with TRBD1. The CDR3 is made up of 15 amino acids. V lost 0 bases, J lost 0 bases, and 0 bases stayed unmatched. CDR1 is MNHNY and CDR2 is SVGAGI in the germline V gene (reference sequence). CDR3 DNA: TGTGCCAGCAGTTACTCCAGGGGGCCTAACTATGGCTACACCTTC. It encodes CASSYSRGPNYGYTF.

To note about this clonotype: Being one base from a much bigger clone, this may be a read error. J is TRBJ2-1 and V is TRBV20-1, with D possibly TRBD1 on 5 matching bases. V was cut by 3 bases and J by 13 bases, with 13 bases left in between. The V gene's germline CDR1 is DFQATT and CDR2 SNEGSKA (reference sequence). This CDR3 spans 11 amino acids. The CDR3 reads CSARGQETQFF. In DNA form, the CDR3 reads TGCAGTGCTAGGGGGCAAGAGACCCAGTTCTTC.

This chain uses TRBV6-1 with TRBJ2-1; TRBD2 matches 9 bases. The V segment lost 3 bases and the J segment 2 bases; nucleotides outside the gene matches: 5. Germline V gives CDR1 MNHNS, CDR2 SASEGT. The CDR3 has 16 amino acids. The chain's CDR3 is CASSDGGGVPYNEQFF. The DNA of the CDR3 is TGTGCCAGCAGTGATGGCGGGGGGGTGCCCTACAATGAGCAGTTCTTC.

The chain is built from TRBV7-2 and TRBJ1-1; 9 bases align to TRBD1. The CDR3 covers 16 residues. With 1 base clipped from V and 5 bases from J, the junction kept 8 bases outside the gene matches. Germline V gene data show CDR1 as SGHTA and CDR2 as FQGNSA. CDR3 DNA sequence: TGTGCCAGCAGCTTAGGCCCTTTGGGGACAGGGACTGAAGCTTTCTTT. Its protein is CASSLGPLGTGTEAFF.

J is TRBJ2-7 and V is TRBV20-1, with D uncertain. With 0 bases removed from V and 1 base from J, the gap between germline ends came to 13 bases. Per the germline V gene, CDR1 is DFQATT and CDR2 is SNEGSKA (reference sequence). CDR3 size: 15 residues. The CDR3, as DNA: TGCAGTGCTAGAGACGTTGTGGGAAGGTCCTACGAGCAGTACTTC. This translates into CSARDVVGRSYEQYF.

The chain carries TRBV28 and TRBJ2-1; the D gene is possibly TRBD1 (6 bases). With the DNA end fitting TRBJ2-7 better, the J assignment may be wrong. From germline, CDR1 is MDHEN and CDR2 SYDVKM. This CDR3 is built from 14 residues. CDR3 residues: CASSLRQEYNEQYF. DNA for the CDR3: TGTGCCAGCAGTCTCCGACAGGAGTACAATGAGCAGTACTTC.

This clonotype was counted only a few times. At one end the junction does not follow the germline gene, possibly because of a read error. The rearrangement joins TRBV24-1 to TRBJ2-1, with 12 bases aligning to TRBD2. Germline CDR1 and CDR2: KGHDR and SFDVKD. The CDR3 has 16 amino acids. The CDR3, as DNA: TGTGCCACCGGTCTAGCGGGGGGGATGGGGAACAAAGAGCAGTTCTTC. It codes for CATGLAGGMGNKEQFF.

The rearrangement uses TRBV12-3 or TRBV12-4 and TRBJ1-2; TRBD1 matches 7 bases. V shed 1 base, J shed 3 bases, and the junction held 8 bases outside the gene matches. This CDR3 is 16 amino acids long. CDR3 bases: TGTGCCAGCAGTTTAGACAGGGGAAGGCGGGACTATGGCTACACCTTC. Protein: CASSLDRGRRDYGYTF.

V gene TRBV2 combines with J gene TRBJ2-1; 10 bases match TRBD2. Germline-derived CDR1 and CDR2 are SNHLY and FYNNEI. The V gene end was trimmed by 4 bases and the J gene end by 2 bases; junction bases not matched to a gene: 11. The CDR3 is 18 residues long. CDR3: CASSVGLAGETPYNEQFF. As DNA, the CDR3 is TGTGCCAGCAGTGTAGGGCTAGCGGGAGAGACCCCCTACAATGAGCAGTTCTTC.

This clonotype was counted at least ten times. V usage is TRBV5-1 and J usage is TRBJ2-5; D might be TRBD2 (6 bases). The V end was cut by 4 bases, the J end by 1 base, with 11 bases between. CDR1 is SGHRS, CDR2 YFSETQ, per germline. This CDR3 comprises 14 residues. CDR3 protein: CASSRLALQETQYF. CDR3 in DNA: TGCGCCAGCAGCAGGCTAGCGCTCCAAGAGACCCAGTACTTC.

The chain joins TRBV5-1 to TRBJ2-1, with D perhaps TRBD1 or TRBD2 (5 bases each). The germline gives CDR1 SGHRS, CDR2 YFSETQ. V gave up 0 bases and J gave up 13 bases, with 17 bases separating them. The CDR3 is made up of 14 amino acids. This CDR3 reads CASSLEGMGETQFF. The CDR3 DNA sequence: TGCGCCAGCAGCTTGGAGGGGATGGGAGAGACCCAGTTCTTC.

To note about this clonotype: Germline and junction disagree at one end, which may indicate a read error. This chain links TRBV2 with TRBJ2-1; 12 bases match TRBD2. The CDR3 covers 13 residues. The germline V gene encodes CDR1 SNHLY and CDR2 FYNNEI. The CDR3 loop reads CARGTSGFNGQFF. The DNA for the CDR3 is TGTGCCAGAGGGACTAGCGGGTTCAATGGGCAGTTCTTC.

The CDR3 loop reads CASSLRGTGQEKLFF. DNA of the CDR3: TGTGCCAGCAGCCTTCGTGGGACAGGGCAAGAAAAACTGTTTTTT. The chain employs TRBV12-3 or TRBV12-4 and TRBJ1-4; 9 bases align to TRBD1. Trimming at V came to 6 bases and at J to 8 bases, leaving 10 bases not matched to a gene. This CDR3 comprises 15 residues.

CDR3 nucleotides: TGTGCCAGCAGCTTGGCCACTCTTCTTCCGTTCTTC. Residues: CASSLATLLPFF. The chain couples TRBV12-3 or TRBV12-4 to TRBJ2-1; D call uncertain. This CDR3 region has 12 residues. Trimming took off 6 bases at V and 15 bases at J, with 18 bases between the two ends.

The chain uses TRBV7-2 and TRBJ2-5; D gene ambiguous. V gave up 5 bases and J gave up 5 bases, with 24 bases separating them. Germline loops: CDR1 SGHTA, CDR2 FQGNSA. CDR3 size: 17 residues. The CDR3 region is CASSPRTLLEIGETQYF. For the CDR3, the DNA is TGTGCCAGCAGCCCCCGGACCCTTCTGGAGATAGGGGAGACCCAGTACTTC.